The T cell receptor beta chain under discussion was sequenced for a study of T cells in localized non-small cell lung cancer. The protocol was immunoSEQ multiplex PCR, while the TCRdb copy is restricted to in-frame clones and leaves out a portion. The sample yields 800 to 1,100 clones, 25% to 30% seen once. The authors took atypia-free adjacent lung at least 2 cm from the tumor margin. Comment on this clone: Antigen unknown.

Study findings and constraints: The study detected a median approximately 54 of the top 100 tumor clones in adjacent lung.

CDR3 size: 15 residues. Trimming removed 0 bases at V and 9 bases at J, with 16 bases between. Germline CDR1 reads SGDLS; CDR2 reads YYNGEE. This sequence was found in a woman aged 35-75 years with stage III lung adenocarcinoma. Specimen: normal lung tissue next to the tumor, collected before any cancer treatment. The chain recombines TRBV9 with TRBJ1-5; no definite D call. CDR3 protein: CASSVGSGAGSPQHF. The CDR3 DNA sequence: TGTGCCAGCAGCGTAGGGTCAGGCGCCGGGTCGCCCCAGCATTTT.